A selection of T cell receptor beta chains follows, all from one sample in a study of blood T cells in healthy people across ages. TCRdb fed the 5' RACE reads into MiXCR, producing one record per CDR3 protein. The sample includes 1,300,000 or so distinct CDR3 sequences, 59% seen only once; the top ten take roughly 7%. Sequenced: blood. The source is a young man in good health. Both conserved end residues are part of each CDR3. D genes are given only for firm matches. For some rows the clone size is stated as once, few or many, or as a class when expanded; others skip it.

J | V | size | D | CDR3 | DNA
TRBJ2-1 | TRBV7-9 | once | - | CASSFYLQGFEQFF | TGTGCCAGCAGCTTCTACCTGCAGGGGTTTGAGCAGTTCTTC
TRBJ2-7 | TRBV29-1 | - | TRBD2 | CSVEGLTSGEYNEQYF | TGCAGCGTTGAAGGACTAACTAGCGGGGAGTACAATGAGCAGTACTTC
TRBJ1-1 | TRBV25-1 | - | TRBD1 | CASSVSGGRTEAFF | TGTGCCAGCAGTGTCTCAGGGGGCCGCACTGAAGCTTTCTTT
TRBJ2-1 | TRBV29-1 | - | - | CSVVPGASYEQFF | TGCAGCGTTGTCCCAGGGGCCTCCTACGAGCAGTTCTTC
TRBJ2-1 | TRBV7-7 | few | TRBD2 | CASSYLAGDINEQFF | TGTGCTAGCAGCTACTTAGCGGGGGATATCAATGAGCAGTTCTTC
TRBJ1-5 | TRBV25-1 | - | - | CASSESGLGNQPQHF | TGTGCCAGCAGTGAATCAGGGCTGGGCAATCAGCCCCAGCATTTT
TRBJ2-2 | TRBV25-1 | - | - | CASTEGAGELFF | TGTGCTAGCACGGAGGGTGCCGGGGAGCTGTTTTTT
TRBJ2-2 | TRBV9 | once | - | CASSVVPGSTGELFF | TGTGCCAGCAGCGTAGTTCCAGGATCCACCGGGGAGCTGTTTTTT
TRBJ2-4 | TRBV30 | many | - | CAWSVFRLAKNIQYF | TGTGCCTGGAGTGTGTTCAGACTAGCCAAAAACATTCAGTACTTC
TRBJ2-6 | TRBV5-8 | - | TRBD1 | CASQRTGGSGANVPTF | TGTGCCAGCCAAAGGACAGGGGGCAGTGGGGCCAACGTCCCGACTTTC
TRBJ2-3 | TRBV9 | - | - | CASSQHGANRRTTDTQYF | TGTGCCAGCAGTCAGCACGGGGCAAACCGACGAACGACAGATACGCAGTATTTT
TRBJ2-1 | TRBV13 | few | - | CASSLRGGAERNEQFF | TGTGCCAGCAGCTTACGAGGTGGGGCCGAGAGGAATGAGCAGTTCTTC
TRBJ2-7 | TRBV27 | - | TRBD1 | CASSLSGQGNYEQYF | TGTGCCAGCAGTTTATCGGGACAGGGGAACTACGAGCAGTACTTC
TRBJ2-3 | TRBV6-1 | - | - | CASSEMKSYRLNTQYF | TGTGCCAGCAGTGAAATGAAAAGCTACAGGCTCAATACGCAGTATTTT
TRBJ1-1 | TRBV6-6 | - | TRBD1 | CASSRTGTSVRTEAFF | TGTGCCAGCAGCCGGACAGGAACAAGCGTCAGGACTGAAGCTTTCTTT
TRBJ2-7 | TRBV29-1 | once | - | CSVVSGSYEQYF | TGCAGCGTTGTTTCAGGCTCCTACGAGCAGTACTTC
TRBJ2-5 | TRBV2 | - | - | CASSPNFETQYF | TGTGCCAGCAGTCCCAACTTTGAGACCCAGTACTTC
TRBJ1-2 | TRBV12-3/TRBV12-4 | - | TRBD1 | CASSYGQGIFWGYTF | TGTGCCAGCAGTTACGGACAGGGTATTTTTTGGGGCTACACCTTC
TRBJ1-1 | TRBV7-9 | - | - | CASSLRRGPSMNTEAFF | TGTGCCAGCAGCTTAAGGCGCGGCCCCAGCATGAACACTGAAGCTTTCTTT
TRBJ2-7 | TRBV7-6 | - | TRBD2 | CASSLAPGERDDYEQYF | TGTGCCAGCAGCTTAGCCCCGGGGGAGCGGGACGACTACGAGCAGTACTTC
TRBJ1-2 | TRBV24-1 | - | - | CATSDVAQPYGYTF | TGTGCCACCAGTGATGTTGCACAGCCCTATGGCTACACCTTC
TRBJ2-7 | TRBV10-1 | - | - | CASSDSTSSYEQYF | TGCGCCAGCAGTGACTCGACAAGCTCCTACGAGCAGTACTTC
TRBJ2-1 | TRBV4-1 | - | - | CASSQGRGVRNEQFF | TGCGCCAGCAGCCAGGGACGCGGGGTTCGCAATGAGCAGTTCTTC
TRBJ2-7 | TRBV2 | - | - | CASTGWRGHYEQYF | TGTGCCAGCACGGGATGGCGGGGCCACTACGAGCAGTACTTC
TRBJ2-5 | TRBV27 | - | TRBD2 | CASRLLAGGPVETQYF | TGTGCCAGCAGACTCCTAGCGGGGGGGCCGGTTGAGACCCAGTACTTC
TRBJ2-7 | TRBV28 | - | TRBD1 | CASSRTGGNNYGQYF | TGTGCCAGCAGTCGAACAGGGGGGAATAATTACGGGCAGTACTTC
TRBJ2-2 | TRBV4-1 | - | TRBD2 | CASSRGSGGLNGELFF | TGCGCCAGCAGCCGTGGATCGGGGGGACTTAACGGGGAGCTGTTTTTT
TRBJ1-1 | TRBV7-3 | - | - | CASSLNAGRNTEAFF | TGTGCCAGCAGCTTAAACGCGGGAAGGAACACTGAAGCTTTCTTT
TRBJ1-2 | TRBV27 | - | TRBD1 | CASRTTGGAWGYTF | TGTGCCAGCAGAACTACAGGGGGCGCGTGGGGCTACACCTTC
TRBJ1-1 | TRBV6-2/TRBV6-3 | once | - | CASSPLEGNTEAFF | TGTGCCAGCAGTCCCCTAGAGGGGAACACTGAAGCTTTCTTT
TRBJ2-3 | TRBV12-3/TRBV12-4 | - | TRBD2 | CASSLTSGILQETQYF | TGTGCCAGCAGTTTGACTAGCGGGATTCTTCAAGAGACCCAGTATTTT
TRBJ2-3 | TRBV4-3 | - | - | CASSQDSRENTQYF | TGCGCCAGCAGCCAAGATTCAAGGGAAAATACGCAGTATTTT
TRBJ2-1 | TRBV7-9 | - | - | CASREEPSGNEQFF | TGTGCCAGCAGGGAAGAGCCATCCGGCAATGAGCAGTTCTTC
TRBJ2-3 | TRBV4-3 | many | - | CASSQGVTDTQYF | TGCGCCAGCAGCCAAGGTGTCACAGATACGCAGTATTTT
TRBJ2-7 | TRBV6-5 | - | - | CASSYEGPSDEQYF | TGTGCCAGCAGTTACGAGGGCCCCTCGGACGAGCAGTACTTC
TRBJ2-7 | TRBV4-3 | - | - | CASSQVTSPYEQYF | TGCGCCAGCAGCCAAGTCACGAGTCCCTACGAGCAGTACTTC
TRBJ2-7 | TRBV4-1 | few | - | CASSQVAGVSEQYF | TGCGCCAGCAGCCAAGTCGCAGGGGTGAGCGAGCAGTACTTC
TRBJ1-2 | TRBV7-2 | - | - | CASSFPGGINYGYTF | TGTGCCAGCAGCTTTCCCGGGGGGATTAACTATGGCTACACCTTC